This T cell receptor beta chain was observed in a study of OX40 agonist ivuxolimab in advanced cancers. Turning to the study itself: Across the patients, intravenous ivuxolimab was delivered every 2 weeks at 0.01 to 10 mg/kg. Therapy given before enrollment (anti-PD-1, anti-PD-L1 or anti-CTLA-4) was allowed, and approximately 40% had some. Partial responses were achieved by three patients: one hepatocellular carcinoma, two cutaneous melanoma. Study outcomes and limitations: Low normalized T-cell clonal expansion was additionally recorded for some nonresponders.

Looked up from germline, CDR1 is MDHEN and CDR2 is SYDVKM. The CDR3 is made up of 15 amino acids. With 4 bases removed from V and 2 bases from J, the gap between germline ends came to 11 bases. Note on this clone: The target antigen is unknown.

Libraries were prepared by immunoSEQ multiplex PCR; TCRdb keeps only in-frame clonotypes and omits some of them. The sample contains about 59,000 clones, roughly 84% of which appear only once. The material was CD4+ or CD8+ T cells sorted from blood, obtained in a trial of the OX40 agonist ivuxolimab. The chain joins TRBV28 to TRBJ2-2, with TRBD2 as a possible D gene (6 bases). The clonotype originates from an adult with an advanced solid tumor such as melanoma, head and neck, liver or kidney cancer. In nucleotides, the CDR3 is TGTGCCAGCAGTTCCCCGGGACTTAACACCGGGGAGCTGTTTTTT. It is translated as CASSSPGLNTGELFF. Full variable domain (rest looked up from reference TRBV28 and TRBJ2-2): DVKVTQSSRYLVKRTGEKVFLECVQDMDHENMFWYRQDPGLGLRLIYFSYDVKMKEKGDIPEGYSVSREKKERFSLILESASTNQTSMYLCASSSPGLNTGELFFGEGSRLTVL.